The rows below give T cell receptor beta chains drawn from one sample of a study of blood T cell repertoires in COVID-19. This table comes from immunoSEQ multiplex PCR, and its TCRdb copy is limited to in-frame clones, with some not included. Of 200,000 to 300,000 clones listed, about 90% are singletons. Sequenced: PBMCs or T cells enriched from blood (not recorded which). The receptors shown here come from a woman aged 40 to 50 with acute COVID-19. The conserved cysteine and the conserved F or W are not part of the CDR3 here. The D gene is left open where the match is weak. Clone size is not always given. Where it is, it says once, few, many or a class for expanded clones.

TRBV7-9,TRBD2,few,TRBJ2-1,ASSQQTSGRTIEQF
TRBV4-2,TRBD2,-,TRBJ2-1,ASSQVEAGGPYNEQF
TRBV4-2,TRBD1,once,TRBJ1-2,ASSPPDRVDGYT
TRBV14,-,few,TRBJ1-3,ASSQVALVPGSTGNTIY
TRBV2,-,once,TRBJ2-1,ASSRPEDEQF
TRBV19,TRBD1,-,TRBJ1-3,AITTGSGNTIY
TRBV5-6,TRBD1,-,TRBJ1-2,ASSLAQGQGRDGYT
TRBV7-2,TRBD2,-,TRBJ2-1,ASRSSGSSYNEQF
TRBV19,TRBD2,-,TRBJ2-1,ASSVPSGSSQF
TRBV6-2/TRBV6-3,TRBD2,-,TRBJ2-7,ASSYRLAGGYHYEQY
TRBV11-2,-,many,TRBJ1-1,ASSSPPTRGNTEAF